Below, 27 T cell receptor beta chains from the same sample are listed, as sequenced in a study of T cell changes during pregnancy in multiple sclerosis. The method was immunoSEQ multiplex PCR; TCRdb's version includes in-frame clones alone and lacks a portion of them. Of about 73,000 clones detected, almost 95% appear once; the ten largest clones hold over 2.5%. The source was peripheral blood, collected in the third trimester of pregnancy. The origin of the receptors is a female donor in good health, enrolled as a control in a pregnancy study.

CDR3 in amino acids: CASSQEGRGFNYGYTF. CDR3 coding DNA: TGTGCCAGCAGCCAAGAGGGTCGGGGTTTTAACTATGGCTACACCTTC. This sequence joins TRBV14 and TRBJ1-2; D is undetermined. Germline lookup yields CDR1 SGHDN and CDR2 FVKESK. This CDR3 has 16 residues. Deletions cut 0 bases from V and 1 base from J, with 12 bases between.

The chain joins TRBV30 to TRBJ1-3; 7 nucleotides match TRBD1. CDR1 and CDR2 (germline): GTSNPN, SVGIG (reference sequence). The CDR3 has 14 amino acids. The V gene end was trimmed by 3 bases and the J gene end by 2 bases; junction bases not matched to a gene: 4. The CDR3 region is CAWRTGAAGNTIYF. The CDR3 nucleotides read TGTGCCTGGAGAACAGGGGCAGCTGGAAACACCATATATTTT.

Regarding this clone: The same CDR3 also results from other DNA sequences found in this sample. The rearrangement uses TRBV27 and TRBJ1-1; no clear D. Germline V gene sequence: CDR1 MNHEY, CDR2 SMNVEV (reference sequence). V was shortened by 3 bases and J by 7 bases, with 6 bases between the two germline ends. This CDR3 is 11 amino acids long. This CDR3 is CASSFGSEAFF. The CDR3 DNA is TGTGCCAGCAGTTTTGGCAGTGAAGCTTTCTTT.

The chain couples TRBV27 to TRBJ2-1; no definite D call. There are 15 residues in the CDR3. V lost 0 bases, J lost 2 bases, and 8 bases lay in between. CDR1 MNHEY and CDR2 SMNVEV come from the germline V gene (reference sequence). DNA of the CDR3: TGTGCCAGCAGTTTATCCCTAGATACCTACAATGAGCAGTTCTTC. Translating it yields CASSLSLDTYNEQFF.

There are a few counts of this clone. This chain uses TRBV20-1 with TRBJ1-6; D call uncertain. Germline V gene data show CDR1 as DFQATT and CDR2 as SNEGSKA (reference sequence). The V end lost 0 bases, the J end lost 14 bases, and 8 bases lay between the germline ends. This CDR3 contains 11 residues. The CDR3 DNA reads TGCAGTGCTAGAGACCCCCCGGCCCTCCACTTT. This sequence encodes CSARDPPALHF.

This clone was observed a single time. The J gene is TRBJ2-1, the V gene TRBV30, with 7 nucleotides matching TRBD2. V shed 1 base, J shed 7 bases, and the junction held 4 bases outside the gene matches. The CDR3 length is 13 residues. Germline CDR1 is GTSNPN and CDR2 is SVGIG (reference sequence). In DNA, the CDR3 is TGTGCCTGGAGTGCGGGAGGTGGTAATGAGCAGTTCTTC. Translated, it gives CAWSAGGGNEQFF.

This clone was observed once. This chain joins TRBV9 and TRBJ1-1; 8 nucleotides agree with TRBD1. Germline lookup yields CDR1 SGDLS and CDR2 YYNGEE. After removal of 4 bases from V and 4 bases from J, the junction contained 9 bases not matched to a gene. This CDR3 contains 15 residues. DNA of the CDR3: TGTGCCAGCAGCCAGGATGGACAGGGATTCACTGAAGCTTTCTTT. Translation: CASSQDGQGFTEAFF.

The chain recombines TRBV5-1 with TRBJ2-3; TRBD2 agrees at 8 bases. There are 16 residues in the CDR3. With V trimmed by 0 bases and J by 4 bases, 7 bases remained unmatched. Germline CDR1 SGHRS, CDR2 YFSETQ. The chain's CDR3 is CASSLGGLGGADTQYF. CDR3 sequence (DNA): TGCGCCAGCAGCTTGGGGGGACTAGGAGGAGCAGATACGCAGTATTTT.

This clone was counted between two and nine times. The rearrangement joins TRBV5-4 to TRBJ2-7, with 8 positions matching TRBD1. The V gene's germline CDR1 is SGHNT and CDR2 YYREEE (reference sequence). V was clipped by 4 bases and J by 0 bases; unmatched bases: 9. CDR3 length: 16 residues. This CDR3 is CASSKDPGTGSYEQYF. The CDR3 bases are TGTGCCAGCAGCAAGGACCCCGGGACAGGCTCCTACGAGCAGTACTTC.

The chain links TRBV7-2 to TRBJ2-7, with 15 bases fitting TRBD2. The germline CDR1 and CDR2 sequences are SGHTA and FQGNSA. The CDR3 has 17 residues. V was pared by 4 bases and J by 7 bases, with 11 bases of the junction left unmatched. The DNA for the CDR3 is TGTGCCAGCAGCTCCGCCGCCGGACTAGCGGGAGGGGGAGAGCAGTACTTC. It codes for CASSSAAGLAGGGEQYF.

Here the CDR3 DNA reads TGCGCCAGCAGCTTGTCGACTGGTAACACCGGGGAGCTGTTTTTT. It encodes CASSLSTGNTGELFF. This chain joins TRBV5-1 and TRBJ2-2; the D is unclear. Trimming took 1 base from V and 2 from J, leaving 9 bases between them. The germline CDR1 and CDR2 sequences are SGHRS and YFSETQ. This CDR3 spans 15 amino acids.

V usage is TRBV29-1 and J usage is TRBJ1-2; 7 bases match TRBD1. CDR1 SQVTM and CDR2 ANQGSEA come from the germline V gene. The CDR3 is 11 amino acids. The trim removed 7 bases at V and 6 bases at J, leaving 5 bases unmatched. This CDR3 reads CSGLTGNGYTF. CDR3 DNA sequence: TGCAGCGGACTGACAGGGAATGGCTACACCTTC.

The V and J genes are TRBV7-9 and TRBJ2-1; D call uncertain. Germline V gives CDR1 SEHNR, CDR2 FQNEAQ (reference sequence). V dropped 0 bases and J dropped 4 bases, with 4 bases sitting between them. This CDR3 is built from 13 residues. CDR3 residues: CASSLAEYNEQFF. The DNA of the CDR3 is TGTGCCAGCAGCTTAGCGGAGTACAATGAGCAGTTCTTC.

The V and J genes are TRBV2 and TRBJ2-2, with a tentative D call TRBD2 (5 bases). CDR3 size: 14 residues. V was pared by 6 bases and J by 6 bases, with 14 bases between. CDR1 and CDR2 from the germline V gene are SNHLY and FYNNEI. The CDR3 here is CASSLLERAGELFF. The CDR3 region has the DNA TGTGCCAGCAGCCTCCTCGAGAGGGCCGGGGAGCTGTTTTTT.

The genes are TRBV28 and TRBJ1-5, with D possibly being TRBD1 (6 bases). Germline V gene data show CDR1 as MDHEN and CDR2 as SYDVKM. Trimming stripped 5 bases from V and 2 bases from J, with 10 bases between. The length of the CDR3 is 14 residues. In DNA, the CDR3 is TGTGCCAGCAGTGCCAGGGGTGGCAATCAGCCCCAGCATTTT. Its protein product is CASSARGGNQPQHF. The full variable domain, its missing parts supplied by reference TRBV28 and TRBJ1-5, is DVKVTQSSRYLVKRTGEKVFLECVQDMDHENMFWYRQDPGLGLRLIYFSYDVKMKEKGDIPEGYSVSREKKERFSLILESASTNQTSMYLCASSARGGNQPQHFGDGTRLSIL.

The chain carries TRBV6-5 and TRBJ1-5; D is unclear. The CDR3 has 14 residues. V was shortened by 5 bases and J by 6 bases, with 14 bases between the two germline ends. CDR1 and CDR2 from the germline V gene are MNHEY and SVGAGI. CDR3 sequence (DNA): TGTGCCAGCAGTGTAACTTTCGGAGGTCAGCCCCAGCATTTT. This encodes CASSVTFGGQPQHF.

This chain links TRBV27 with TRBJ1-1, with unresolved D. Germline V CDR1 and CDR2: MNHEY, SMNVEV (reference sequence). V lost 5 bases and J lost 2, with 9 bases in between. The CDR3 is made up of 13 amino acids. The CDR3 protein is CASSRRGNTEAFF. DNA of the CDR3: TGTGCCAGCAGTCGACGGGGAAACACTGAAGCTTTCTTT.

The V gene is TRBV11-2, the J gene TRBJ2-7, with 14 positions matching TRBD2. Germline trimming cut 3 bases from V and 2 bases from J; bases unmatched to any gene: 3. Germline CDR1 reads SGHAT; CDR2 reads FQNNGV. The CDR3 runs 16 residues. CDR3 amino acids: CASSFGLAGGTYEQYF. As DNA, the CDR3 is TGTGCCAGCAGCTTCGGACTAGCGGGAGGAACCTACGAGCAGTACTTC.

This clone appeared a single time. J is TRBJ2-5 and V is TRBV19; TRBD1 matches at 9 bases. The CDR3 sequence is 16 residues long. The junction had 9 bases not matched to a gene; V was cut back by 4 bases and J by 3 bases. In germline, CDR1 is LNHDA, CDR2 SQIVND (reference sequence). The CDR3 nucleotides read TGTGCCAGTAGTACTGGGACAGGGAGTGGGGAAGAGACCCAGTACTTC. It yields the protein CASSTGTGSGEETQYF.

The rearrangement uses TRBV10-3 and TRBJ2-7; 9 bases fit TRBD1. The CDR3 runs to 15 residues. With 6 bases clipped from V and 5 bases from J, the junction kept 11 bases outside the gene matches. Germline V gene sequence: CDR1 ENHRY, CDR2 SYGVKD. CDR3 sequence reads: CAIRLPGQGSDEQYF. The DNA of the CDR3 is TGTGCCATCAGGCTACCGGGACAGGGTAGCGACGAGCAGTACTTC.

CDR3 protein: CSFSNQETQYF. The CDR3 coding sequence is TGCAGTTTTAGCAACCAAGAGACCCAGTACTTC. This chain connects TRBV20-1 to TRBJ2-5; D is uncertain. Trimming removed 8 bases at V and 0 bases at J, with 7 bases between. Germline CDR1 DFQATT, CDR2 SNEGSKA (reference sequence). CDR3 length: 11 residues.

The V call is TRBV7-2, the J call TRBJ1-3, with unresolved D. The length of the CDR3 is 15 residues. Germline lookup yields CDR1 SGHTA and CDR2 FQGNSA. Trimming removed 1 base from V and 0 bases from J, with 7 bases in between. This CDR3 reads CASSLGGISGNTIYF. The CDR3 bases are TGTGCCAGCAGCTTAGGAGGTATCTCTGGAAACACCATATATTTT.

The rearrangement uses TRBV28 and TRBJ2-5; 9 bases map to TRBD2. V dropped 6 bases and J dropped 3; count of bases not matched to a gene: 5. The germline V gene encodes CDR1 MDHEN and CDR2 SYDVKM. The CDR3 is 14 residues long. The CDR3: CASSPTSGKETQYF. DNA of the CDR3: TGTGCCAGCAGCCCGACTAGCGGAAAAGAGACCCAGTACTTC.

The chain has TRBV5-1 and TRBJ1-2; weak D call: TRBD1 (6 bases). V was shortened by 1 base and J by 3 bases, with 10 bases between the two germline ends. Germline V gene data show CDR1 as SGHRS and CDR2 as YFSETQ. CDR3 size: 14 residues. This chain's CDR3 is CASSLTGTDYGYTF. Here the CDR3 DNA reads TGCGCCAGCAGCTTGACAGGGACGGACTATGGCTACACCTTC. Based on the CDR3 plus reference TRBV5-1 and TRBJ1-2, the full variable domain is KAGVTQTPRYLIKTRGQQVTLSCSPISGHRSVSWYQQTPGQGLQFLFEYFSETQRNKGNFPGRFSGRQFSNSRSEMNVSTLELGDSALYLCASSLTGTDYGYTFGSGTRLTVV.

The rearrangement uses TRBV6-1 and TRBJ1-1; D unclear. Per the germline V gene, CDR1 is MNHNS and CDR2 is SASEGT. Trimming took off 3 bases at V and 3 bases at J, with 14 bases between the two ends. CDR3 length: 15 amino acids. Here the CDR3 reads CASSDTIWEYTEAFF. CDR3 nucleotides: TGTGCCAGCAGTGACACAATTTGGGAGTACACTGAAGCTTTCTTT.

The V and J genes are TRBV27 and TRBJ1-5; maybe TRBD1 (6 bases). The CDR3 runs 15 residues. Trimming left V 2 bases short and J 3 bases short, with 11 bases between. Germline loops: CDR1 MNHEY, CDR2 SMNVEV (reference sequence). The CDR3 bases are TGTGCCAGCAGTTTAGGGGCAGGGGACAATCAGCCCCAGCATTTT. Its translation: CASSLGAGDNQPQHF.

The CDR3 sequence: CASSFLEVSLHEQYF. The DNA for the CDR3 is TGTGCCAGCAGTTTCCTCGAAGTGTCTCTACACGAGCAGTACTTC. This sequence joins TRBV27 and TRBJ2-7; no firm D call. The CDR3 loop spans 15 amino acids. V lost 3 bases and J 5 bases, leaving 17 bases between the germline ends. From germline, CDR1 is MNHEY and CDR2 SMNVEV (reference sequence).